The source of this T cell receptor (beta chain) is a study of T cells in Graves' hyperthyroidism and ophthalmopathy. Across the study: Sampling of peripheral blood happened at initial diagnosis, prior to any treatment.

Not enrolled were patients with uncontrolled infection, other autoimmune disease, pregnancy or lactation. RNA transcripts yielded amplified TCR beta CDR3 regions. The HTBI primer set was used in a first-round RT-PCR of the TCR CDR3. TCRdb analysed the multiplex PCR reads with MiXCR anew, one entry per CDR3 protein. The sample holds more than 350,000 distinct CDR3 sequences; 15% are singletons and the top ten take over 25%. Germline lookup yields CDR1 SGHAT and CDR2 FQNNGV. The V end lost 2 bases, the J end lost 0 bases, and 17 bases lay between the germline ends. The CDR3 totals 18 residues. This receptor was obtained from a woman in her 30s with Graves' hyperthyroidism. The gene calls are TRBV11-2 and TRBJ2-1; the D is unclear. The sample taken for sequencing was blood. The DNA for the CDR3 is TGTGCCAGCAGCTTAAGGGCAACTAAATCGAGCTCCTACAATGAGCAGTTCTTC. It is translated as CASSLRATKSSSYNEQFF.